Below, 13 T cell receptor beta chains from the same sample are listed, as sequenced in a study of blood T cells in healthy people across ages. A second about 7 to 11 cycle PCR used barcoded and J-beta primers. Each CDR3 protein is one row after TCRdb ran MiXCR on the 5' RACE reads. The table lists about 900,000 distinct CDR3 sequences, roughly 43% of them singletons. What was sequenced was blood. All receptors derive from a man between 25 and 39 years old in good health.

This clonotype appeared a single time. The V call is TRBV20-1, the J call TRBJ1-5; no clear D gene. Germline-derived CDR1 and CDR2 are DFQATT and SNEGSKA (reference sequence). Deletions cut 2 bases from V and 1 base from J, with 12 bases between. The CDR3 covers 15 residues. The CDR3 here is CSARPGGQSNQPQHF. CDR3 nucleotide sequence: TGCAGTGCTAGACCCGGTGGTCAGAGCAATCAGCCCCAGCATTTT.

This clonotype has more than one count but fewer than ten. This sequence joins TRBV20-1 and TRBJ1-4; the D is unclear. This CDR3 is 16 amino acids long. Between the trimmed V and J ends, which lost 6 bases and 5 bases, there was a span of 22 bases. Per germline, CDR1 DFQATT and CDR2 SNEGSKA (reference sequence). The CDR3 sequence: CSADPTLQIPNEKLFF. The CDR3 nucleotides are TGCAGTGCCGATCCGACATTACAGATACCAAATGAAAAACTGTTTTTT.

This chain joins TRBV6-9 and TRBJ1-5, with D possibly matching TRBD1 (5 bases). Trimming took off 8 bases at V and 2 bases at J, with 16 bases between the two ends. CDR3 length equals 15 residues. From germline, CDR1 is MNHGY and CDR2 SVAAGI. The CDR3 coding sequence is TGTGCCAGCTTCCGGGCCCTGGGACGCAATCAGCCCCAGCATTTT. Translation gives CASFRALGRNQPQHF.

As regards this clonotype: One base away lies a much larger clone, so this may be a sequencing read error. The chain uses TRBV7-2 and TRBJ2-5; 7 positions match TRBD1. V lost 4 bases, J lost 11 bases, and 10 bases stayed unmatched. Germline values: CDR1 SGHTA, CDR2 FQGNSA. This CDR3 region has 13 residues. The CDR3 sequence: CASSYDRANEQYF. The CDR3 region has the DNA TGTGCCAGCAGCTACGACAGGGCGAATGAGCAGTACTTC. Combining the CDR3 with reference TRBV7-2 and TRBJ2-5 gives the whole variable domain GAGVSQSPSNKVTEKGKDVELRCDPISGHTALYWYRQSLGQGLEFLIYFQGNSAPDKSGLPSDRFSAERTGGSVSTLTIQRTQQEDSAVYLCASSYDRANEQYFGPGTRLLVL.

This clonotype was seen only a few times. This chain uses TRBV5-1 with TRBJ2-4; 12 bases match TRBD1. Germline assignment: CDR1 SGHRS and CDR2 YFSETQ. The CDR3 runs to 20 residues. The V and J ends lost 4 bases and 3 bases, in that order; junction bases with no gene match: 17. For the CDR3, the DNA is TGCGCCAGCAGCCAAAACCCGGGACAGGGGGCGAGTTATGACAAAAACATTCAGTACTTC. This gives the protein CASSQNPGQGASYDKNIQYF.

This clonotype was recorded a few times. The chain couples TRBV7-2 to TRBJ2-7; unclear D gene. Trimming removed 0 bases at V and 0 bases at J, with 6 bases between. Germline V lookup: CDR1 SGHTA, CDR2 FQGNSA. CDR3 length: 14 residues. CDR3 loop: CASSLAPHSYEQYF. The CDR3 DNA sequence: TGTGCCAGCAGCTTAGCTCCCCACTCCTACGAGCAGTACTTC.

In DNA form, the CDR3 reads TGTGCCAGCAGCCCCAGGGAGGGCACTGAAGCTTTCTTT. Translated, it gives CASSPREGTEAFF. V gene TRBV27 combines with J gene TRBJ1-1, with D perhaps matching TRBD1 (5 bases). V was pared by 6 bases and J by 4 bases, with 12 bases between. From germline, CDR1 is MNHEY and CDR2 SMNVEV (reference sequence). The CDR3 is 13 residues long.

This clonotype turned up a few times. The CDR3 coding sequence is TGCGCCAGCAGCCTAAGGTCAAAAACGGGGTCCTACGAGCAGTACTTC. Translated: CASSLRSKTGSYEQYF. The chain recombines TRBV5-1 with TRBJ2-7; D might be TRBD2 (5 bases). The V gene's germline CDR1 is SGHRS and CDR2 YFSETQ. The CDR3 contains 16 residues. V was clipped by 4 bases and J by 1 base, with 18 bases between them.

This clonotype was counted a few times. The rearrangement uses TRBV11-2 and TRBJ2-5, with a weak D call TRBD2 (5 bases). The V and J ends lost 7 bases and 5 bases respectively, with 14 bases between them. The length of the CDR3 is 13 residues. Germline values: CDR1 SGHAT, CDR2 FQNNGV. CDR3 protein: CASIMGAPETQYF. The CDR3 DNA sequence: TGTGCCAGCATCATGGGAGCCCCGGAGACCCAGTACTTC.

Concerning this clonotype: One end of the junction varies from germline; a read error may be responsible. The chain has TRBV6-5 and TRBJ2-7, with D unclear. The CDR3 covers 14 residues. Looked up from germline, CDR1 is MNHEY and CDR2 is SVGAGI. CDR3 region: CTSSLGLSSYEQYF. DNA for the CDR3: TGTACCAGCAGCCTCGGGCTAAGCTCCTACGAGCAGTACTTC.

On this clonotype itself: One end of the junction fails to match germline, which may point to a read error. The rearrangement uses TRBV7-9 and TRBJ1-2; 8 positions agree with TRBD1. The CDR3 contains 16 residues. The germline gives CDR1 SEHNR, CDR2 FQNEAQ (reference sequence). The CDR3 DNA is TGTGCCAGCAGCCTAGCCCGGACAGGGAGTGGGGAAGGCTACACCTTC. This encodes CASSLARTGSGEGYTF.

In its sample, this clonotype was seen a few times. The V gene is TRBV4-2, the J gene TRBJ2-2; TRBD2 agrees at 9 bases. V lost 0 bases to trimming and J lost 7 bases; unmatched junction nucleotides: 9. CDR1 and CDR2 from the germline V gene are LGHNA and YNFKEQ. The CDR3 sequence is 17 residues long. The DNA for the CDR3 is TGTGCCAGCAGCCAAGATCGGCGGGGGGGCCCCGACGGGGAGCTGTTTTTT. Translated: CASSQDRRGGPDGELFF.

V is TRBV20-1 and J is TRBJ2-5; tentatively, D is TRBD1 (6 bases). Trimming removed 3 bases from V and 2 bases from J, with 16 bases in between. This CDR3 region has 15 residues. Germline-derived CDR1 and CDR2 are DFQATT and SNEGSKA (reference sequence). The CDR3 bases are TGCAGTGCTAGCCCGCCTACAGGGTGGCAAGAGACCCAGTACTTC. Translation gives CSASPPTGWQETQYF.